This T cell receptor beta chain was sequenced during a study of T-cell memory formation after mild COVID-19. Study-wide background: For the most part, TCR clusters were specific to one donor. Study-wide results and caveats: CM and EM subsets held most contracting CD4+ clones; EMRA held CD8+ ones. That cross-reactive memory joined was suggested by some responding clones appearing in pre-infection memory. From day 15 to 85, contracting clones were balanced between CD4 and CD8, whereas later expanders leaned toward CD4+.

The V and J ends lost 3 bases and 9 bases respectively, with 12 bases between them. The CDR3 has 13 amino acids. Germline V CDR1 and CDR2: SEHNR, FQNEAQ (reference sequence). This clonotype was seen more than once but under ten times. Its antigen is as yet unknown. MiXCR, applied by TCRdb to the 5' RACE reads, yields one record per CDR3 protein. The repertoire holds 550,000 to 600,000 distinct CDR3 sequences, roughly a sixth seen once, with roughly 7.8% in the top ten. The rearrangement joins TRBV7-9 to TRBJ2-1, with D possibly matching TRBD2 (5 bases). This receptor was obtained from an adult woman who had mild COVID-19 (a few samples of this study predate the infection). Cell type and time point are not known. The sample taken for sequencing was PBMCs or a T cell subset sorted from them (not recorded which). The chain's CDR3 is CASSFVGVSEQFF. The CDR3 nucleotides are TGTGCCAGCAGCTTCGTGGGAGTAAGTGAGCAGTTCTTC.